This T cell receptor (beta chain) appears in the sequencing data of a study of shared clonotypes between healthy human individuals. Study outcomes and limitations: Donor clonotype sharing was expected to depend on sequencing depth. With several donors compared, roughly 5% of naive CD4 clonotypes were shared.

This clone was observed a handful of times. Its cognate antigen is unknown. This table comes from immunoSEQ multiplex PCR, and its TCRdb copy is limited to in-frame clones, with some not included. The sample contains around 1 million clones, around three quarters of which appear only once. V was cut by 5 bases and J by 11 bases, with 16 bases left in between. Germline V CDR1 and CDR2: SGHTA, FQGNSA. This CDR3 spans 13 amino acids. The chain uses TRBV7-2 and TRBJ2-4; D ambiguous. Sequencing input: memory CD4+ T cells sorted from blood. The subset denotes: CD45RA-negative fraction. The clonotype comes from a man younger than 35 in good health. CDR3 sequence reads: CASSPRPYGVQYF. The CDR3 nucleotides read TGTGCCAGCAGCCCCCGTCCCTACGGTGTTCAGTACTTC.